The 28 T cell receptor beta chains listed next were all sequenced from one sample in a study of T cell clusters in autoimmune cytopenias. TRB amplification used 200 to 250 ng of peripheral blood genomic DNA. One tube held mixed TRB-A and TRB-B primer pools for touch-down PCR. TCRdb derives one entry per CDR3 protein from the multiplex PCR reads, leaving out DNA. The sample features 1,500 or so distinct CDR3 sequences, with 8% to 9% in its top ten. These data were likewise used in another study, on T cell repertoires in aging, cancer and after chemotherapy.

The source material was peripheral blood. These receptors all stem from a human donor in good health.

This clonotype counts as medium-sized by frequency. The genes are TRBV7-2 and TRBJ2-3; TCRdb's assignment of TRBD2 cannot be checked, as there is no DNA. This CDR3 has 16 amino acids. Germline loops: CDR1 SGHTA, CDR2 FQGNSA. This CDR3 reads CASSLEVGMAADTQYF.

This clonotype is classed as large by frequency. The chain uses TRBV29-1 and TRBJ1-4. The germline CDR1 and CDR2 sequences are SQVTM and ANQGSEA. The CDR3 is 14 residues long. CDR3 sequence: CSVAGVATNEKLFF.

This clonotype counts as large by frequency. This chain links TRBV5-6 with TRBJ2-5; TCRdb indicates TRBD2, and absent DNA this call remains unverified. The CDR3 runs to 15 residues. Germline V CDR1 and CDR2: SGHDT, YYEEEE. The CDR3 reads CASSSREGPQETQYF.

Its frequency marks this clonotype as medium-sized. The chain's CDR3 is CASMGTSGAGELFF. The chain carries TRBV6-2 or TRBV6-3 and TRBJ2-2; TCRdb selects TRBD2, and the lack of DNA leaves this call unchecked. The germline V gene has CDR1 MNHEY and CDR2 SVGEGT. The CDR3 has 14 amino acids.

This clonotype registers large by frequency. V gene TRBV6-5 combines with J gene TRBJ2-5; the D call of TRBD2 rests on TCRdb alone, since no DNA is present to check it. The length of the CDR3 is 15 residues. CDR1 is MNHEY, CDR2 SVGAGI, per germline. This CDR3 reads CASRGAGGPRETQYF.

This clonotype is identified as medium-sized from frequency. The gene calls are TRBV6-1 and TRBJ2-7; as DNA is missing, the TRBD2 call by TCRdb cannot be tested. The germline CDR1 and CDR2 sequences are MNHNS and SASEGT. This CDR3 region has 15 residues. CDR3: CASSEGSGGFYEQYF.

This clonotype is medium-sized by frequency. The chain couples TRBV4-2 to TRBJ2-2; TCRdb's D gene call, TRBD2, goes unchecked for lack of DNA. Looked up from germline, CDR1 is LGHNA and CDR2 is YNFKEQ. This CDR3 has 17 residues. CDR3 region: CASSQETSGRANGELFF.

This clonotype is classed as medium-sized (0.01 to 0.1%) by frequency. This chain's CDR3 is CAIMGQGQDTQYF. V gene TRBV10-3 combines with J gene TRBJ2-3; TCRdb names TRBD1, which stays unverified in the absence of DNA. Germline assignment: CDR1 ENHRY and CDR2 SYGVKD. CDR3 length equals 13 residues.

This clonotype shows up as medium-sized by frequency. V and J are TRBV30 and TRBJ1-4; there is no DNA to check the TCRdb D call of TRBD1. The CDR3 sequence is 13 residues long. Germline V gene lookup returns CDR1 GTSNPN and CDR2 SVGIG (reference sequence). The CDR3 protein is CAWSGGREAKLFF.

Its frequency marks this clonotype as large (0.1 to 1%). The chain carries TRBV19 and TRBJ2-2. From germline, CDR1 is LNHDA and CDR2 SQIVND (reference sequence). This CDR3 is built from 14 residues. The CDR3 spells CASSIESNTGELFF.

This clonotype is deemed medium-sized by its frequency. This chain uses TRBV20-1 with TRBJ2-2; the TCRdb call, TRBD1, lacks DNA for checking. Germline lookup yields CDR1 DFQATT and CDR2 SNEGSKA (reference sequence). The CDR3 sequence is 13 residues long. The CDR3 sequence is CSASPQNTGELFF.

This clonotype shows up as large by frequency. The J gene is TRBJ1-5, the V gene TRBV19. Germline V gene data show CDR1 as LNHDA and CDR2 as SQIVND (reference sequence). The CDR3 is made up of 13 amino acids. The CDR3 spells CASSMEGNQPQHF. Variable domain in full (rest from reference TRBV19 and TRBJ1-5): DGGITQSPKYLFRKEGQNVTLSCEQNLNHDAMYWYRQDPGQGLRLIYYSQIVNDFQKGDIAEGYSVSREKKESFPLTVTSAQKNPTAFYLCASSMEGNQPQHFGDGTRLSIL.

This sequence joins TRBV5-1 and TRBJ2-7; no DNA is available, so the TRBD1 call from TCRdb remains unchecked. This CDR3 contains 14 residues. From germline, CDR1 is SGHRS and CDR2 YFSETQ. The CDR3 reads CASSRGQGAHEQYF.

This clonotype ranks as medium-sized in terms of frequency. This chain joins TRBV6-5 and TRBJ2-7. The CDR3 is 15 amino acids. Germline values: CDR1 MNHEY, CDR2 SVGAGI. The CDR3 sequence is CASRKEGSLSYEQYF.

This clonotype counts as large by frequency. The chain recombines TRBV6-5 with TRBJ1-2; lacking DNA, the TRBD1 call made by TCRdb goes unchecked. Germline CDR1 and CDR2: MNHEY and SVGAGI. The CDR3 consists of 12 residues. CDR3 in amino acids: CASSTGDYGYTF.

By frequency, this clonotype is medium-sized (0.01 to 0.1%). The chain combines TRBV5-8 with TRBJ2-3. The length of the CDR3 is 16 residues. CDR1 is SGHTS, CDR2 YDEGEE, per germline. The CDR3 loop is CASRIRHQTGTDTQYF.

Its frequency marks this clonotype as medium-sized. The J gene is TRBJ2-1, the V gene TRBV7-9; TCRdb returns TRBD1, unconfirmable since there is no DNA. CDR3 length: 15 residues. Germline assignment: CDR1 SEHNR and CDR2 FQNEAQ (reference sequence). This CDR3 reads CASSLGRGISNEQFF.

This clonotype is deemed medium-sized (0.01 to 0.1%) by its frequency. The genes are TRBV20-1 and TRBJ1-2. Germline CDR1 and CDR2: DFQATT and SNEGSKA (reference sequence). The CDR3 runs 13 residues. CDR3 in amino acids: CSAESRAHYGYTF.

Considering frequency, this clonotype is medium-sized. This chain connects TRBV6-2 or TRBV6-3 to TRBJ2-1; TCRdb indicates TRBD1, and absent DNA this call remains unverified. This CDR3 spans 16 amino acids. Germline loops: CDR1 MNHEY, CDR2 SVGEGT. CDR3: CASSYKDTSSYNEQFF.

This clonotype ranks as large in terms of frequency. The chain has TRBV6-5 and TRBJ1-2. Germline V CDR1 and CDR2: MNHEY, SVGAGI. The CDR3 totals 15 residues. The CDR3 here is CASSYALTANYGYTF.

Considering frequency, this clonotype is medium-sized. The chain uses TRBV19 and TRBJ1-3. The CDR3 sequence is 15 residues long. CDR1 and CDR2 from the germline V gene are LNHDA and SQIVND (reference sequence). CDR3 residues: CASSIEGSSGNTIYF.

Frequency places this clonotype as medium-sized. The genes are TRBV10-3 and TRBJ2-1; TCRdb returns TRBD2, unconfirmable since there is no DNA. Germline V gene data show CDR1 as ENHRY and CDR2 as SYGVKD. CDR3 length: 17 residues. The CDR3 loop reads CAISESLPSGRYNEQFF.

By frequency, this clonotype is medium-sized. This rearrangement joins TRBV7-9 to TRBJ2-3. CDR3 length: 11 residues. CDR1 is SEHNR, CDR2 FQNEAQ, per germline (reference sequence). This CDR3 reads CASTETDTQYF.

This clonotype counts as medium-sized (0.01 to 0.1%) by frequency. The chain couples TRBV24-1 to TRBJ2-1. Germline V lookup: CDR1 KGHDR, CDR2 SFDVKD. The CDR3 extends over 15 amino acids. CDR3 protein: CATSDNQDFYNEQFF.

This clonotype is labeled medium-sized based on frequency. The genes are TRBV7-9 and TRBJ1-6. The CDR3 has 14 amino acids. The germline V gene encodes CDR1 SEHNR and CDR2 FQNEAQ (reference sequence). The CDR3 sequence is CASSFDLYNSPLHF.

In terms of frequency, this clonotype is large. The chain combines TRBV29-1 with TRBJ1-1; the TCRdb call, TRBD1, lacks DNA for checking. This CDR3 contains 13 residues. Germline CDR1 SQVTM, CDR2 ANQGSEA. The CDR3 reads CSVRQGGNTEAFF. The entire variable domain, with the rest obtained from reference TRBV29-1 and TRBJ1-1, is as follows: SAVISQKPSRDICQRGTSLTIQCQVDSQVTMMFWYRQQPGQSLTLIATANQGSEATYESGFVIDKFPISRPNLTFSTLTVSNMSPEDSSIYLCSVRQGGNTEAFFGQGTRLTVV.

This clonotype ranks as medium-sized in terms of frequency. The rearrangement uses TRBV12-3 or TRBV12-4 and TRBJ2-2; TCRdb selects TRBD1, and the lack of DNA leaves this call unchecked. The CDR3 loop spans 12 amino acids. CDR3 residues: CASGGPGGELFF.

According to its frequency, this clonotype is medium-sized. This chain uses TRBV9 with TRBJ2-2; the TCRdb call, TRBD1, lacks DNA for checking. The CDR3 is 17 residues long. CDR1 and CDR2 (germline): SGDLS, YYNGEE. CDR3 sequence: CASSPPAGGELTGELFF.